A single sample is the source of the 18 T cell receptor beta chains below, sequenced in a study of CXCR3-negative and CXCR3-positive naive CD8 T cells. Overall study results and limits: CXCR3-positive naive cells had TRB CDR3s that were more hydrophobic than CXCR3-negative naive cells had.

5' RACE with UMI labels generated the TRB cDNA libraries. TCRdb re-called the 5' RACE reads; one entry per CDR3 protein, DNA not given. This sample's clone table lists around 63,000 distinct CDR3 sequences. These receptors' antigens are unknown. The sample taken for sequencing was naive CXCR3+ CD8+ T cells from blood. Subset: CD45RO-CCR7+CD27+CD95- naive CD8+ T cells expressing CXCR3 (TNR3+). The receptors derive from a human donor in good health. Some clones in this sample may be carry-over from other donors' samples.

The chain is built from TRBV25-1 and TRBJ2-2; the D call from TCRdb, TRBD2, cannot be confirmed without DNA. CDR3 length equals 16 residues. The V gene's germline CDR1 is MGHDK and CDR2 SYGVNS. CDR3 sequence reads: CASSALLGPATGELFF. Filled out from reference TRBV25-1 and TRBJ2-2, the complete variable domain reads EADIYQTPRYLVIGTGKKITLECSQTMGHDKMYWYQQDPGMELHLIHYSYGVNSTEKGDLSSESTVSRIRTEHFPLTLESARPSHTSQYLCASSALLGPATGELFFGEGSRLTVL.

V usage is TRBV29-1 and J usage is TRBJ2-3. CDR1 and CDR2 from the germline V gene are SQVTM and ANQGSEA. CDR3 length equals 12 residues. The CDR3: CSVPGWTDTQYF.

The rearrangement uses TRBV12-3 or TRBV12-4 and TRBJ2-3; lacking DNA, the TRBD2 call made by TCRdb goes unchecked. The CDR3 runs 15 residues. The CDR3 reads CASSLSEGWTDTQYF.

J is TRBJ2-3 and V is TRBV29-1; the D call from TCRdb, TRBD1, cannot be confirmed without DNA. Germline V gene data show CDR1 as SQVTM and CDR2 as ANQGSEA. This CDR3 is 19 amino acids long. CDR3 protein: CSVEDPGSAGAYPTDTQYF.

The chain has TRBV29-1 and TRBJ2-7; lacking DNA, the TRBD1 call made by TCRdb goes unchecked. This CDR3 spans 12 amino acids. Germline CDR1 SQVTM, CDR2 ANQGSEA. The CDR3 here is CSVAGDSYEQYF.

The J gene is TRBJ1-6, the V gene TRBV14. This CDR3 is built from 17 residues. Germline V lookup: CDR1 SGHDN, CDR2 FVKESK. This chain's CDR3 is CASSQDVLRAAYSPLHF.

The chain links TRBV4-3 to TRBJ2-7; TCRdb indicates TRBD1, and absent DNA this call remains unverified. Per the germline V gene, CDR1 is LGHNA and CDR2 is YSLEER. The CDR3 spans 16 residues. CDR3 in amino acids: CASSQGSRGATYEQYF.

V usage is TRBV3-1 and J usage is TRBJ2-4; absent DNA, TCRdb's TRBD1 call cannot be checked. The CDR3 is made up of 15 amino acids. Germline V CDR1 and CDR2: LGHDT, YNNKEL (reference sequence). The CDR3 loop reads CASSRTQEIEDIQYF. The full variable domain, its missing parts supplied by reference TRBV3-1 and TRBJ2-4, is DTAVSQTPKYLVTQMGNDKSIKCEQNLGHDTMYWYKQDSKKFLKIMFSYNNKELIINETVPNRFSPKSPDKAHLNLHINSLELGDSAVYFCASSRTQEIEDIQYFGAGTRLSVL.

Judged by frequency, this clonotype is medium-sized. The chain is built from TRBV4-1 and TRBJ2-2; TCRdb designates TRBD1, a call that cannot be tested without DNA. CDR1 is MGHRA and CDR2 is YSYEKL in the germline V gene. The CDR3 runs to 15 residues. This chain's CDR3 is CASSQGTGGTGELFF.

This chain uses TRBV7-9 with TRBJ2-2; the TRBD1 assignment by TCRdb is unverifiable without DNA. CDR1 and CDR2 from the germline V gene are SEHNR and FQNEAQ (reference sequence). The CDR3 has 16 residues. CDR3 sequence: CASSHRTGGNTGELFF.

The V and J genes are TRBV29-1 and TRBJ2-1; lacking DNA, the TRBD2 call made by TCRdb goes unchecked. Germline CDR1 and CDR2: SQVTM and ANQGSEA. This CDR3 spans 15 amino acids. CDR3: CSVEDWAGVGYEQFF.

The V gene is TRBV20-1, the J gene TRBJ2-5; no DNA is available, so the TRBD1 call from TCRdb remains unchecked. Germline values: CDR1 DFQATT, CDR2 SNEGSKA (reference sequence). This CDR3 contains 13 residues. CDR3 region: CSASRTEQETQYF.

This chain uses TRBV29-1 with TRBJ2-7; without DNA, the TCRdb call of TRBD2 cannot be checked. The length of the CDR3 is 12 residues. CDR1 is SQVTM and CDR2 is ANQGSEA in the germline V gene. CDR3 protein: CSVGDFSYEQYF.

This chain links TRBV7-9 with TRBJ2-7; TCRdb's D call, TRBD1, is unchecked because there is no DNA. Germline values: CDR1 SEHNR, CDR2 FQNEAQ (reference sequence). The CDR3 has 12 residues. CDR3 protein: CASSGREYEQYF.

This chain connects TRBV20-1 to TRBJ2-7; the D call from TCRdb, TRBD1, cannot be confirmed without DNA. Germline lookup yields CDR1 DFQATT and CDR2 SNEGSKA (reference sequence). The CDR3 extends over 13 amino acids. Here the CDR3 reads CSAPLQPLNEQYF.

The V gene is TRBV6-5, the J gene TRBJ2-6. Germline loops: CDR1 MNHEY, CDR2 SVGAGI. The CDR3 spans 17 residues. Here the CDR3 reads CASSYWTAESGANVLTF.

The chain combines TRBV29-1 with TRBJ2-7; TCRdb designates TRBD1, a call that cannot be tested without DNA. This CDR3 has 17 amino acids. Germline values: CDR1 SQVTM, CDR2 ANQGSEA. The CDR3 loop reads CSVLGLDRSLSDYEQYF.

The chain employs TRBV7-6 and TRBJ2-7; TCRdb's D call of TRBD1 is untestable without DNA. Germline assignment: CDR1 SGHVS and CDR2 FNYEAQ. This CDR3 is built from 15 residues. The CDR3 here is CASSLEGQGPYEQYF.